These 19 T cell receptor beta chains share one sample of origin, sequenced in a study of neoadjuvant anti-PD-1 for oral cavity cancer. The method was immunoSEQ multiplex PCR; TCRdb's version includes in-frame clones alone and lacks a portion of them. The table lists tens of thousands of clones, around 80% of them singletons. Specimen: PBMCs, collected before nivolumab (anti-PD-1) treatment. All receptors derive from a person aged 35-80 years with oral cavity squamous cell carcinoma.

The V and J genes are TRBV15 and TRBJ1-1; TRBD1 might be the D (5 bases). This CDR3 region has 13 residues. Germline V lookup: CDR1 LNHNV, CDR2 YYDKDF (reference sequence). V was clipped by 6 bases and J by 0 bases, with 8 bases between them. CDR3 bases: TGTGCCACCAGGCAGGGTATGAACACTGAAGCTTTCTTT. It encodes CATRQGMNTEAFF.

The chain uses TRBV9 and TRBJ2-7, with 7 bases fitting TRBD2. The ends lost 4 bases at V and 2 bases at J; junction bases unmatched: 9. CDR1 is SGDLS and CDR2 is YYNGEE in the germline V gene. CDR3 length: 15 residues. The CDR3 DNA reads TGTGCCAGCAGCCGGTTGGGCGGGGGACCCTACGAGCAGTACTTC. Translation gives CASSRLGGGPYEQYF.

This chain links TRBV19 with TRBJ1-4; D is ambiguous. In germline, CDR1 is LNHDA, CDR2 SQIVND (reference sequence). Trimming pared 6 bases from V and 3 bases from J, leaving 14 bases between. The length of the CDR3 is 15 residues. This chain's CDR3 is CASRMTGPSNEKLFF. The DNA of the CDR3 is TGTGCCAGTAGGATGACCGGGCCCTCTAATGAAAAACTGTTTTTT.

This rearrangement joins TRBV6-1 to TRBJ2-7; D is unresolved. The ends were cut back, 1 base at V and 0 bases at J, with 10 bases in the middle. Germline CDR1 reads MNHNS; CDR2 reads SASEGT. The CDR3 covers 15 residues. The CDR3 is CASSEGFLSSYEQYF. CDR3 nucleotide sequence: TGTGCCAGCAGTGAAGGGTTCTTGAGCTCCTACGAGCAGTACTTC.

The CDR3 is CASSGSGLRAGNTIYF. CDR3 in DNA: TGCGCCAGCAGCGGAAGCGGGCTAAGAGCGGGAAACACCATATATTTT. The V and J genes are TRBV5-1 and TRBJ1-3; D unclear. Germline CDR1 reads SGHRS; CDR2 reads YFSETQ. This CDR3 comprises 16 residues. The V gene lost 4 bases and the J gene lost 4 bases, with 18 bases spanning the gap.

The chain employs TRBV5-5 and TRBJ2-5; D possibly uses TRBD1 or TRBD2 (5 bases each). Trimming removed 2 bases from V and 5 bases from J, with 10 bases in between. Germline-derived CDR1 and CDR2 are SGHKS and YYEKEE (reference sequence). This CDR3 is 13 amino acids long. The CDR3 nucleotides read TGTGCCAGCAGCTTAGGGACGACGGAGACCCAGTACTTC. Protein sequence: CASSLGTTETQYF.

V gene TRBV5-1 combines with J gene TRBJ2-3; 13 bases fit TRBD2. V shed 0 bases and J 2 bases; nucleotides not matched to a gene: 6. The CDR3 runs to 18 residues. Germline CDR1 SGHRS, CDR2 YFSETQ. CDR3 region: CASSLAGGLAGPTDTQYF. CDR3 DNA: TGCGCCAGCAGCTTGGCTGGGGGACTAGCGGGGCCCACAGATACGCAGTATTTT.

This rearrangement joins TRBV11-3 to TRBJ2-2; a possible D gene is TRBD1 (6 bases). This CDR3 has 18 residues. The germline CDR1 and CDR2 sequences are SGHNT and YENEEA. V was shortened by 0 bases and J by 0 bases, with 14 bases between the two germline ends. This CDR3 is CASSLDTPGVSNTGELFF. The DNA for the CDR3 is TGTGCCAGCAGCTTAGATACCCCAGGGGTTTCGAACACCGGGGAGCTGTTTTTT.

This clone occurred a few times. The chain employs TRBV2 and TRBJ2-1; D may match TRBD1 or TRBD2 (5 bases each). Per germline, CDR1 SNHLY and CDR2 FYNNEI. The CDR3 is 13 amino acids. Trimming left V 8 bases short and J 4 bases short, with 12 bases between. The CDR3 region is CASGTEVYNEQFF. In DNA, the CDR3 is TGTGCCAGCGGGACGGAGGTTTACAATGAGCAGTTCTTC.

This chain uses TRBV11-2 with TRBJ2-7; D is undetermined. The CDR3 runs to 15 residues. The ends were cut back, 6 bases at V and 0 bases at J, with 15 bases in the middle. Per germline, CDR1 SGHAT and CDR2 FQNNGV. The CDR3 DNA follows: TGTGCCAGCAGGGAAAACAGACCTTCCTCCTACGAGCAGTACTTC. Translating it yields CASRENRPSSYEQYF.

The gene calls are TRBV21-1 and TRBJ2-1; the table's D call of TRBD2 was not tested on the DNA. TRBV21-1 is marked as a pseudogene. There are 10 residues in the CDR3. CDR3 bases: TGTGCCAGCAGCTTCTTCCGGCAGTTCTTC. Protein sequence: CASSFFRQFF.

The chain recombines TRBV6-5 with TRBJ1-2, with TRBD1 identical over 8 bases. V was clipped by 6 bases and J by 2 bases; unmatched bases: 5. CDR1 is MNHEY, CDR2 SVGAGI, per germline. The CDR3 contains 14 residues. Here the CDR3 DNA reads TGTGCCAGCAGGCCCAGGGGGCAGAACTATGGCTACACCTTC. As protein: CASRPRGQNYGYTF.

The V and J genes are TRBV5-3 and TRBJ1-1, with 7 bases aligning to TRBD1. TRBV5-3 falls under the ORF class, with uncertain function. V shed 6 bases, J shed 1 base, and the junction held 6 bases outside the gene matches. The CDR3 has 14 amino acids. The CDR3 reads CARTRGQTNTEAFF. CDR3 nucleotide sequence: TGTGCCAGAACCCGGGGACAGACGAACACTGAAGCTTTCTTT.

The J gene is TRBJ1-2, the V gene TRBV28, with a possible D match to TRBD1 (6 bases). Germline V lookup: CDR1 MDHEN, CDR2 SYDVKM. Trimming stripped 0 bases from V and 2 bases from J, with 13 bases between. The CDR3 runs to 16 residues. CDR3: CASSLWGAGENYGYTF. Here the CDR3 DNA reads TGTGCCAGCAGTTTATGGGGGGCAGGGGAGAACTATGGCTACACCTTC.

The genes are TRBV6-6 and TRBJ1-5, with D unresolved. There are 15 residues in the CDR3. Germline loops: CDR1 MNHNY, CDR2 SVGAGI (reference sequence). Trimming shortened V by 2 bases and J by 3 bases, and 11 bases separated the two germline ends. The CDR3 nucleotides are TGTGCCAGCAGTTACGGTCACGGATCCAATCAGCCCCAGCATTTT. Its translation: CASSYGHGSNQPQHF.

J is TRBJ2-7 and V is TRBV27; the match to TRBD2 covers 10 bases. The CDR3 sequence is 15 residues long. Germline CDR1 is MNHEY and CDR2 is SMNVEV (reference sequence). V shed 2 bases and J 2 bases; nucleotides not matched to a gene: 3. CDR3: CASSLGAGGPYEQYF. The CDR3 nucleotides are TGTGCCAGCAGTTTAGGAGCGGGAGGGCCCTACGAGCAGTACTTC.

This clone was picked up a small number of times. The rearrangement joins TRBV10-2 to TRBJ2-2, with 16 bases identical to TRBD2. V shed 0 bases, J shed 5 bases, and the junction held 3 bases outside the gene matches. This CDR3 is 18 amino acids long. Germline CDR1 reads WSHSY; CDR2 reads SAAADI. CDR3 loop: CASSESSGLAGGTGELFF. The CDR3 DNA reads as TGCGCCAGCAGTGAGTCGTCGGGACTAGCGGGGGGGACCGGGGAGCTGTTTTTT.

The chain joins TRBV7-6 to TRBJ1-5, with D unclear. This CDR3 has 13 amino acids. The germline CDR1 and CDR2 sequences are SGHVS and FNYEAQ. The germline V and J ends were trimmed by 6 bases and 4 bases, with 10 bases remaining between them. The CDR3 is CASSPYRNQPQHF. CDR3 bases: TGTGCCAGCAGTCCCTATCGGAATCAGCCCCAGCATTTT.

The V and J genes are TRBV7-9 and TRBJ1-5; a possible D gene is TRBD1 (6 bases). Between the trimmed V and J ends, which lost 3 bases and 4 bases, there was a span of 7 bases. CDR3 length equals 13 residues. Germline CDR1 reads SEHNR; CDR2 reads FQNEAQ (reference sequence). The CDR3 DNA sequence: TGTGCCAGCAGCTTTGACAGGAATCAGCCCCAGCATTTT. This gives the protein CASSFDRNQPQHF.